The rows below give T cell receptor beta chains drawn from one sample of a study of T cells in Graves' hyperthyroidism and ophthalmopathy. TCRdb reanalysed the multiplex PCR reads using MiXCR and keeps one entry per CDR3 protein. The sample has hundreds of thousands of distinct CDR3 sequences, over 15% seen once; the top ten hold around 18%. Sequencing input: blood. The receptor set was obtained from a young woman with Graves' hyperthyroidism. Each CDR3 is given with its conserved first and last residue. D genes are given only for firm matches. For some rows the clone size is stated as once, few or many, or as a class when expanded; others skip it.

size	D	V	J	DNA	CDR3
many	NA	TRBV7-9	TRBJ2-7	TGTGCCAGCAGCGGGGCCGGGTTGGGGGAGCAGTACTTC	CASSGAGLGEQYF
many	TRBD1	TRBV28	TRBJ1-4	TGTGCCAGCACCATACCAGGGGGAGAAAAACTGTTTTTT	CASTIPGGEKLFF
many	NA	TRBV3-1	TRBJ1-1	TGTGCCAGCAGCGGACCAACAGTGATGAACACTGAAGCTTTCTTT	CASSGPTVMNTEAFF
NA	NA	TRBV20-1	TRBJ1-5	TGCAGTGCTAGAGAGAAGTCCTGGTTCGGGAATTATCAGCCCCAGCATTTT	CSAREKSWFGNYQPQHF
many	TRBD2	TRBV7-3	TRBJ2-5	TGTGCCAGCAGCTTATTGGCGGGGGTAGGAGAGACCCAGTACTTC	CASSLLAGVGETQYF
many	NA	TRBV4-3	TRBJ1-1	TGCGCCAGCAGCCAAGACGGGGCGTCGGGAACTGAAGCTTTCTTT	CASSQDGASGTEAFF
many	NA	TRBV5-1	TRBJ2-7	TGTGCCAGCAGCTTGGGCAGCTCCTACGAGCAGTACTTC	CASSLGSSYEQYF
NA	NA	TRBV2	TRBJ2-3	TGTGCCAGCAGTGGGGGGCCCTCAGGAGATACGCAGTATTTT	CASSGGPSGDTQYF
many	NA	TRBV20-1	TRBJ2-5	TGCAGTGCTAGCACCGCCCAAATCGGGGAGACCCAGTACTTC	CSASTAQIGETQYF
NA	NA	TRBV5-1	TRBJ1-2	TGCGCCAGCAGCCCCATTGACTCCCAGGGGGGCTACACCTTC	CASSPIDSQGGYTF
many	TRBD1	TRBV7-9	TRBJ2-2	TGTGCCAGCAGCACCAACAGGGGGTCCAACACCGGGGAGCTGTTTTTT	CASSTNRGSNTGELFF
NA	TRBD1	TRBV20-1	TRBJ2-7	TGCAGTGCTACCCGGGACAGGCCGGGCGAGCAGTACTTC	CSATRDRPGEQYF
many	NA	TRBV7-2	TRBJ2-7	TGTGCCAGCAGCCCATCAACCGAGCAGTACTTC	CASSPSTEQYF
many	TRBD1	TRBV5-1	TRBJ1-1	TGCGCCAGCAGCTTGGGGCAATTGGCGACAGGGCTGAACACTGAAGCTTTCTTT	CASSLGQLATGLNTEAFF
NA	NA	TRBV6-1	TRBJ2-2	TGTGCCAGCAGTGTCGGACTGGCGAACACCGGGGAGCTGTTTTTT	CASSVGLANTGELFF
NA	NA	TRBV20-1	TRBJ2-3	TGCAGTGCTAGAGGCCCCGGACCCTCCCCTGAACATACGCAGTATTTT	CSARGPGPSPEHTQYF
many	NA	TRBV24-1	TRBJ1-4	TGTGCCACCAGTAATGGGACCCCTGAAAAACTGTTTTTT	CATSNGTPEKLFF
few	NA	TRBV28	TRBJ1-5	TGTGCCAGCAGTCCCCCCGACCGGATTCGAGCCCAGCATTTT	CASSPPDRIRAQHF
few	NA	TRBV28	TRBJ1-6	TGTGCCAGCAGTTTCCTATATAATTCACCCCTCCACTTT	CASSFLYNSPLHF
many	TRBD2	TRBV20-1	TRBJ2-1	TGCAGTGCTAGAGATGAGGGGGGAGCGGGGGGGCTTAAAGAGCAGTTCTTC	CSARDEGGAGGLKEQFF
many	TRBD1	TRBV6-2/TRBV6-3	TRBJ1-5	TGTGCCAGCAGTTACAAGCCCGGGACAGGGACCTACAATCAGCCCCAGCATTTT	CASSYKPGTGTYNQPQHF
many	NA	TRBV11-3	TRBJ2-1	TGTGCCAGCAGCTTGTGGGGGGAGTACAATGAGCAGTTCTTC	CASSLWGEYNEQFF